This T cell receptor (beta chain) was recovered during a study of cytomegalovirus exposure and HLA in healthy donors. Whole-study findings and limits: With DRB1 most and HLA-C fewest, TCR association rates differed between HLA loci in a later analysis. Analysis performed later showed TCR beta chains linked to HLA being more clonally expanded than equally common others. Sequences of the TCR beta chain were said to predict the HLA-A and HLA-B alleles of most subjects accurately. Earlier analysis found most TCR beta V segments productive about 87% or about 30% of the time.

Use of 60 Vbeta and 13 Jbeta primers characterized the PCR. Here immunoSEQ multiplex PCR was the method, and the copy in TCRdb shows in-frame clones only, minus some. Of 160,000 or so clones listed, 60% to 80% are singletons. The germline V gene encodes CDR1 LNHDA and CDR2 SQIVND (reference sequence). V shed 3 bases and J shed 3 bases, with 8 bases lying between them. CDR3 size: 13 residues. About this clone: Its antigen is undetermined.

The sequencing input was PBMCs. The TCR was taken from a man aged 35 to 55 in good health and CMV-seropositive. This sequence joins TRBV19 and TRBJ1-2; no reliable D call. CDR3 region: CASSITGYYGYTF. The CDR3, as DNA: TGTGCCAGTAGTATTACGGGATACTATGGCTACACCTTC.